Below are 19 T cell receptor beta chains sequenced from a single sample in a study of cytomegalovirus exposure and HLA in healthy donors. A multiplex PCR was run with 60 Vbeta primers and 13 Jbeta primers. Assay: immunoSEQ multiplex PCR; the TCRdb copy retains only in-frame clones and omits some. The table has about 160,000 clones, around four fifths seen once. Material: PBMCs. The receptors were gathered from a male donor in good health and CMV-seronegative.

The chain links TRBV12-5 to TRBJ2-3; 10 bases are shared with TRBD2. The V gene's germline CDR1 is LGHNT and CDR2 FRNRAP. The V segment lost 2 bases and the J segment 0 bases; nucleotides outside the gene matches: 11. This CDR3 is built from 19 residues. The CDR3 DNA follows: TGTGCTAGTGGTTTGTCGGTTTTGGGACTAGCGATTAGCACAGATACGCAGTATTTT. It specifies CASGLSVLGLAISTDTQYF.

The gene calls are TRBV29-1 and TRBJ1-2, with 7 bases matching TRBD1. The CDR3 consists of 13 residues. The germline V gene encodes CDR1 SQVTM and CDR2 ANQGSEA. J was trimmed by 4 bases and V by 7 bases; bases with no gene match: 9. In DNA, the CDR3 is TGCAGCGCCGGCACAGGGGCGGCCTATGGCTACACCTTC. Translating it yields CSAGTGAAYGYTF. The whole variable domain, filled in from reference TRBV29-1 and TRBJ1-2, reads SAVISQKPSRDICQRGTSLTIQCQVDSQVTMMFWYRQQPGQSLTLIATANQGSEATYESGFVIDKFPISRPNLTFSTLTVSNMSPEDSSIYLCSAGTGAAYGYTFGSGTRLTVV.

As for this clone: Within the sample, other DNA sequences also encode this same CDR3. The chain joins TRBV19 to TRBJ1-3; 9 bases align to TRBD1. This CDR3 region has 13 residues. V lost 5 bases to trimming and J lost 7 bases; unmatched junction nucleotides: 3. Germline loops: CDR1 LNHDA, CDR2 SQIVND (reference sequence). The DNA of the CDR3 is TGTGCCAGTAGTCCCGGACAGGGGAACACCATATATTTT. Its protein is CASSPGQGNTIYF.

This clone was seen only once. CDR3 loop: CASRERGTDTQYF. The CDR3 DNA is TGTGCCAGCAGGGAGCGGGGAACAGATACGCAGTATTTT. J is TRBJ2-3 and V is TRBV6-1; TRBD2 matches 7 bases. With 6 bases clipped from V and 3 bases from J, the junction kept 3 bases outside the gene matches. The germline V gene encodes CDR1 MNHNS and CDR2 SASEGT. CDR3 length: 13 amino acids.

V gene TRBV4-3 combines with J gene TRBJ2-7; 7 nucleotides agree with TRBD1. In germline, CDR1 is LGHNA, CDR2 YSLEER. The CDR3 covers 13 residues. Losses at the gene ends were 1 base for V and 6 bases for J; bases not matched to a gene: 3. The CDR3 here is CASSQGQGPEQYF. The CDR3 region has the DNA TGCGCCAGCAGCCAAGGACAGGGCCCCGAGCAGTACTTC.

Note on this clone: The junction does not match germline at one end; this may be a read error. The genes are TRBV5-5 and TRBJ2-7; 8 positions agree with TRBD1. The CDR3 is made up of 11 amino acids. Germline V gene sequence: CDR1 SGHKS, CDR2 YYEKEE (reference sequence). The CDR3 DNA reads as TGTGCCAGCAGCGAGGACAGGGTTTTCCACTTC. Translation: CASSEDRVFHF.

The V call is TRBV5-1, the J call TRBJ2-2; TRBD2 matches 14 bases. The V segment lost 4 bases and the J segment 4 bases; nucleotides outside the gene matches: 12. This CDR3 spans 19 amino acids. Germline CDR1 is SGHRS and CDR2 is YFSETQ. DNA of the CDR3: TGCGCCAGCAGCCCTGACCCGGGACTAGCGGGAGTAGGCACCGGGGAGCTGTTTTTT. Translated, it gives CASSPDPGLAGVGTGELFF. The entire variable domain, with the rest obtained from reference TRBV5-1 and TRBJ2-2, is as follows: KAGVTQTPRYLIKTRGQQVTLSCSPISGHRSVSWYQQTPGQGLQFLFEYFSETQRNKGNFPGRFSGRQFSNSRSEMNVSTLELGDSALYLCASSPDPGLAGVGTGELFFGEGSRLTVL.

This chain uses TRBV29-1 with TRBJ2-3, with TRBD2 identical over 8 bases. This CDR3 has 15 amino acids. Looked up from germline, CDR1 is SQVTM and CDR2 is ANQGSEA. The J segment lost 0 bases and the V segment lost 7 bases, leaving 9 bases of the junction unmatched. The CDR3 nucleotides read TGCAGCGCGCCTACTAGCGGCTGGAGCACAGATACGCAGTATTTT. Residues: CSAPTSGWSTDTQYF.

This clone was detected only a few times. The chain is built from TRBV6-5 and TRBJ2-1; 9 bases align to TRBD1. From germline, CDR1 is MNHEY and CDR2 SVGAGI. The CDR3 is 13 residues long. V dropped 7 bases and J dropped 6; count of bases not matched to a gene: 4. CDR3 residues: CASIGTGPNEQFF. CDR3 bases: TGTGCCAGCATCGGGACAGGGCCCAATGAGCAGTTCTTC.

The V call is TRBV9, the J call TRBJ1-4, with D possibly being TRBD1 (5 bases). The germline V gene encodes CDR1 SGDLS and CDR2 YYNGEE. CDR3 length equals 16 residues. Trimming took 0 bases from V and 0 from J, leaving 9 bases between them. CDR3 sequence reads: CASSVAGAATNEKLFF. For the CDR3, the DNA is TGTGCCAGCAGCGTAGCTGGGGCCGCAACTAATGAAAAACTGTTTTTT.

There are a few counts of this clone. This chain's CDR3 is CAISGTGVYEQYF. CDR3 coding DNA: TGTGCCATCAGTGGAACAGGGGTGTACGAGCAGTACTTC. The chain links TRBV10-3 to TRBJ2-7; 7 nucleotides agree with TRBD1. The CDR3 sequence is 13 residues long. Losses at the gene ends were 4 bases for V and 4 bases for J; bases not matched to a gene: 4. The germline V gene encodes CDR1 ENHRY and CDR2 SYGVKD.

This clone appeared a single time. V gene TRBV15 combines with J gene TRBJ2-1; 9 bases map to TRBD2. This CDR3 has 12 amino acids. Germline V lookup: CDR1 LNHNV, CDR2 YYDKDF (reference sequence). V shed 8 bases, J shed 12 bases, and the junction held 8 bases outside the gene matches. The CDR3 reads CATEIAGVGQFF. CDR3 in DNA: TGTGCCACCGAGATAGCGGGAGTGGGGCAGTTCTTC.

CDR3 bases: TGTGCCAGTAGTTCGGGACAGGGCAATCCAGATACGCAGTATTTT. This sequence encodes CASSSGQGNPDTQYF. This chain uses TRBV19 with TRBJ2-3, with 9 bases matching TRBD1. Trimming cost V 5 bases and J 4 bases; bases outside gene matches: 7. Germline V CDR1 and CDR2: LNHDA, SQIVND (reference sequence). The CDR3 is 15 amino acids.

V and J are TRBV10-3 and TRBJ1-4; weak D call: TRBD1 (5 bases). Germline CDR1 and CDR2: ENHRY and SYGVKD. The CDR3 is 12 amino acids. V lost 11 bases and J lost 4, with 11 bases in between. Written as DNA, the CDR3 is TGTGCCTCGGGGGAAGTTAATGAAAAACTGTTTTTT. It codes for CASGEVNEKLFF.

The V call is TRBV11-2, the J call TRBJ1-1; TRBD1 matches 7 bases. V shed 5 bases and J 4 bases; nucleotides not matched to a gene: 4. Germline CDR1 and CDR2: SGHAT and FQNNGV. This CDR3 has 13 residues. The CDR3 bases are TGTGCCAGCAGCCCACGGGACAGCACTGAAGCTTTCTTT. Translated, it gives CASSPRDSTEAFF.

This chain uses TRBV4-2 with TRBJ2-1, with TRBD2 matching 8 bases. The V gene's germline CDR1 is LGHNA and CDR2 YNFKEQ. With 3 bases clipped from V and 5 bases from J, the junction kept 3 bases outside the gene matches. The CDR3 covers 14 residues. The CDR3: CASSHGGANNEQFF. CDR3 sequence (DNA): TGTGCCAGCAGCCACGGGGGGGCGAACAATGAGCAGTTCTTC.

This clone was found a few times. This chain connects TRBV5-1 to TRBJ2-2; 7 bases fit TRBD2. Germline values: CDR1 SGHRS, CDR2 YFSETQ. The CDR3 runs 16 residues. Trimming at V came to 4 bases and at J to 1 base, leaving 7 bases not matched to a gene. The CDR3 protein is CASSLRVAGNTGELFF. The DNA for the CDR3 is TGCGCCAGCAGCCTGAGGGTAGCGGGGAACACCGGGGAGCTGTTTTTT.

The chain couples TRBV7-2 to TRBJ2-3, with a possible D match to TRBD2 (6 bases). This CDR3 has 18 residues. Germline V lookup: CDR1 SGHTA, CDR2 FQGNSA. Trimming shortened V by 3 bases and J by 6 bases, and 25 bases separated the two germline ends. The CDR3 here is CASSLGVAEGLKGDTQYF. The CDR3 DNA is TGTGCCAGCAGCTTGGGAGTGGCGGAGGGACTGAAGGGGGATACGCAGTATTTT.

The chain combines TRBV15 with TRBJ2-3, with a weak D call TRBD2 (7 bases). Germline loops: CDR1 LNHNV, CDR2 YYDKDF (reference sequence). CDR3 length: 17 residues. The V gene lost 1 base and the J gene lost 0 bases, with 14 bases spanning the gap. CDR3 DNA: TGTGCCACCAGCAGAGGGGGGGGCGCGGGGAGCACAGATACGCAGTATTTT. Translating it yields CATSRGGGAGSTDTQYF.